This T cell receptor (beta chain) was observed in a study of T cells in Graves' hyperthyroidism and ophthalmopathy. As for the study in general: Peripheral blood was collected at initial diagnosis, before any treatment.

Amplified regions were TCR beta CDR3 sequences from RNA transcripts. During a first-round RT-PCR of the TCR CDR3, the HTBI primer set was used. TCRdb used MiXCR to reprocess the multiplex PCR reads, holding one entry per CDR3 protein. This table holds around 290,000 distinct CDR3 sequences, approximately 12% found once. The germline V and J ends were trimmed by 1 base and 4 bases, with 8 bases remaining between them. CDR1 and CDR2 from the germline V gene are SGDLS and YYNGEE. This CDR3 comprises 13 residues. Diagnostic decisions used clinical symptoms, serum thyroxine and TRAb, thyroid ultrasound and orbital computed tomography.

J is TRBJ1-1 and V is TRBV9; D remains unclear. Sequenced sample: blood. The origin of this receptor is a woman aged 25 to 39 with Graves' hyperthyroidism that later progressed to Graves' ophthalmopathy. The CDR3 sequence: CASSVTEGTEAFF. The CDR3 nucleotides read TGTGCCAGCAGCGTAACTGAAGGCACTGAAGCTTTCTTT.